The clone carrying this T cell receptor (beta chain) was seen repeatedly, ten times or more. The antigen is undetermined. The sequence runs out 3 residues before the end of the CDR3; the remainder is reconstructed from the germline J gene. The sample originates from a study of T cell clonality in common variable immunodeficiency. Blood samples were heparinized, roughly 5 to 8.5 ml per donor. Produced via immunoSEQ multiplex PCR; TCRdb's table is partial and in-frame only. The sample holds some 44,000 clones, and no clone turns up only once. Germline V gene sequence: CDR1 SNHLY, CDR2 FYNNEI. Trimming stripped 4 bases from V and 4 bases from J, with 16 bases between. This CDR3 has 15 amino acids. Study conclusions and caveats: The cause of increased CVID clonality remains unclear without subpopulation sequencing. Reportedly, TCR beta sequences from common variable immunodeficiency showed fewer deletions and N-nucleotide insertions.

This TCR was recovered from a person between 18 and 75 years old in good health. The genes are TRBV2 and TRBJ1-1; maybe TRBD1 (5 bases). Sequencing was done on a sample of peripheral blood mononuclear cells. CDR3 sequence reads: CASSAEGPGVTEAFF. CDR3 DNA, as far as it was read: TGTGCCAGCAGTGCGGAAGGCCCGGGGGTCACTGAA.